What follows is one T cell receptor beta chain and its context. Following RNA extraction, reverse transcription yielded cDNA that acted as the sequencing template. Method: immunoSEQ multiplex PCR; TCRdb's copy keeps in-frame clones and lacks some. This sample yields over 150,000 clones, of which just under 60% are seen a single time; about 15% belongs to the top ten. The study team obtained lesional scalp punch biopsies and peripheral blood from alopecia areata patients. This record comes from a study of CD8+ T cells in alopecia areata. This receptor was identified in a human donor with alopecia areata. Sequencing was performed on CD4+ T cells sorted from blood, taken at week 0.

In DNA, the CDR3 is TGTGCCAGCAGAGAATCCGGGACCCTGAAGGACCTGACTTTC. Translating gives CASRESGTLKDLTF. The chain combines TRBV27 with TRBJ2-6; D possibly uses TRBD1 or TRBD2 (5 bases each). Germline V gives CDR1 MNHEY, CDR2 SMNVEV (reference sequence). This CDR3 is 14 amino acids long. The V end lost 6 bases, the J end lost 15 bases, and 21 bases lay between the germline ends.